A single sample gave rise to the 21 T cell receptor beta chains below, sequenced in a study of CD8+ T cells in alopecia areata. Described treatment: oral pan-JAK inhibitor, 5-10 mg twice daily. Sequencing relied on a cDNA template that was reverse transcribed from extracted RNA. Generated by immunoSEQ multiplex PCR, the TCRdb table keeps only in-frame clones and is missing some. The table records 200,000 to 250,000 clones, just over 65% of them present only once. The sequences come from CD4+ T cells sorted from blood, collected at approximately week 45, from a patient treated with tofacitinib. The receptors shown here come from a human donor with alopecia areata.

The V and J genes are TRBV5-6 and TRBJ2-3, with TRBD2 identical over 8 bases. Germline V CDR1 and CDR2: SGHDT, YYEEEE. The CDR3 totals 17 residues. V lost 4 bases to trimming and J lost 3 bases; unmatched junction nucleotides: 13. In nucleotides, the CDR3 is TGTGCCAGCAGCCGGCCTCGTGGGCGGGGGGCGACAGATACGCAGTATTTT. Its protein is CASSRPRGRGATDTQYF.

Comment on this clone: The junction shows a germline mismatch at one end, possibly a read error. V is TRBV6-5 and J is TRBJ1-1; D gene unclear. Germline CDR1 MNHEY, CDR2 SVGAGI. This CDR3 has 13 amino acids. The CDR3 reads CAGSERRNTEAFF. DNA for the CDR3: TGTGCCGGCAGTGAACGGAGGAACACTGAAGCTTTCTTT.

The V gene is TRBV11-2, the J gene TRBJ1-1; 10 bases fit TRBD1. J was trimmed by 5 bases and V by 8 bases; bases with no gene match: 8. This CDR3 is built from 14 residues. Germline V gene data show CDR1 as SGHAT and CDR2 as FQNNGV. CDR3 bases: TGTGCCAGCGCGAGGGACAGGGGTCGGACTGAAGCTTTCTTT. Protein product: CASARDRGRTEAFF.

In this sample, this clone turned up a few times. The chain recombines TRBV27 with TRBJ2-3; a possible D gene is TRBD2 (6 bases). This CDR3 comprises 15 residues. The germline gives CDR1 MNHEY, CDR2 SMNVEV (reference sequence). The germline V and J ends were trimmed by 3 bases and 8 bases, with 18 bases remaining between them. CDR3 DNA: TGTGCCAGCAGTTTTCAGGGACTGCAATTGGCTACGCAGTATTTT. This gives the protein CASSFQGLQLATQYF.

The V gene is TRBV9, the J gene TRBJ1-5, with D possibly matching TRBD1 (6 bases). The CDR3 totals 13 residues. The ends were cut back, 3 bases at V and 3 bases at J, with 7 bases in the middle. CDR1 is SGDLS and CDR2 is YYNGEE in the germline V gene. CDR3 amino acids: CASSEGVNQPQHF. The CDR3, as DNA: TGTGCCAGCAGCGAGGGGGTCAATCAGCCCCAGCATTTT. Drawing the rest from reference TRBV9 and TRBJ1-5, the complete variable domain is DSGVTQTPKHLITATGQRVTLRCSPRSGDLSVYWYQQSLDQGLQFLIQYYNGEERAKGNILERFSAQQFPDLHSELNLSSLELGDSALYFCASSEGVNQPQHFGDGTRLSIL.

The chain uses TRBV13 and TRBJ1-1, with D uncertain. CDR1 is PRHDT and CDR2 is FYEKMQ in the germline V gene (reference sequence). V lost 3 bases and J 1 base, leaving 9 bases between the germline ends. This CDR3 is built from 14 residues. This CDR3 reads CASSFHQENTEAFF. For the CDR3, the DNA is TGTGCCAGCAGCTTTCATCAAGAGAACACTGAAGCTTTCTTT. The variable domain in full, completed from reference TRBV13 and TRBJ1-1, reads AAGVIQSPRHLIKEKRETATLKCYPIPRHDTVYWYQQGPGQDPQFLISFYEKMQSDKGSIPDRFSAQQFSDYHSELNMSSLELGDSALYFCASSFHQENTEAFFGQGTRLTVV.

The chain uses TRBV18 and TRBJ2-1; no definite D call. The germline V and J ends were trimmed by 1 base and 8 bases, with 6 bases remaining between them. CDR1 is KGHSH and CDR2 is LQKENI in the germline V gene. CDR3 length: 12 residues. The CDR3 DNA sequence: TGTGCCAGCTCACCACGTAGAGATGAGCAGTTCTTC. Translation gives CASSPRRDEQFF.

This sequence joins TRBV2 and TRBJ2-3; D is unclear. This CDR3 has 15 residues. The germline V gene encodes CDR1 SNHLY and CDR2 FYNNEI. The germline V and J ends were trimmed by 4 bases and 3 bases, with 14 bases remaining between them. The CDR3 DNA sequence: TGTGCCAGCAGTGTACAGAGCACATTAACAGATACGCAGTATTTT. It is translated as CASSVQSTLTDTQYF. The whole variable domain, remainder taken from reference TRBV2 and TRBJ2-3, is EPEVTQTPSHQVTQMGQEVILRCVPISNHLYFYWYRQILGQKVEFLVSFYNNEISEKSEIFDDQFSVERPDGSNFTLKIRSTKLEDSAMYFCASSVQSTLTDTQYFGPGTRLTVL.

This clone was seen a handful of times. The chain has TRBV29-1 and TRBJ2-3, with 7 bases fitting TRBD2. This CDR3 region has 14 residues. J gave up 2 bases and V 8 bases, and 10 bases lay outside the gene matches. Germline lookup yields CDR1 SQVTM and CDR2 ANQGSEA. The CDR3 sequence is CSSSSGTNTDTQYF. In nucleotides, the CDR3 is TGCAGCTCCTCTAGCGGAACCAACACAGATACGCAGTATTTT.

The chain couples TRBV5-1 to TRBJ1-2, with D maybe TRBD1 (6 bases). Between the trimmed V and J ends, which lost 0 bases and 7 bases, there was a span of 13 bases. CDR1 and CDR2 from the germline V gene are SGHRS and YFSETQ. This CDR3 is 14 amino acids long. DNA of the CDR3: TGCGCCAGCAGCTTGGACAGGGCAAATGGTGGCTACACCTTC. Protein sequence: CASSLDRANGGYTF.

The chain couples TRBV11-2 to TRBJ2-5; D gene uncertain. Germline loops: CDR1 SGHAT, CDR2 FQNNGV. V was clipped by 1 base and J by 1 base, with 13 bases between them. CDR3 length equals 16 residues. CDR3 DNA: TGTGCCAGCAGCTTAGTACGTGACTCCATCCAAGAGACCCAGTACTTC. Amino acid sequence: CASSLVRDSIQETQYF. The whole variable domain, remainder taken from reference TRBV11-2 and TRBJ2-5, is EAGVAQSPRYKIIEKRQSVAFWCNPISGHATLYWYQQILGQGPKLLIQFQNNGVVDDSQLPKDRFSAERLKGVDSTLKIQPAKLEDSAVYLCASSLVRDSIQETQYFGPGTRLLVL.

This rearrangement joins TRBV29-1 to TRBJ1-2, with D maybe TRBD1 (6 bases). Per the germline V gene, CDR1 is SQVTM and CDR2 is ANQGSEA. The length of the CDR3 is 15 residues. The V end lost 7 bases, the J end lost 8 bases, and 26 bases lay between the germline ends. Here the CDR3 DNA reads TGCAGCGCAGCCCGGCAGGGGAATGTACAAGAGGGCTACACCTTC. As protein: CSAARQGNVQEGYTF.

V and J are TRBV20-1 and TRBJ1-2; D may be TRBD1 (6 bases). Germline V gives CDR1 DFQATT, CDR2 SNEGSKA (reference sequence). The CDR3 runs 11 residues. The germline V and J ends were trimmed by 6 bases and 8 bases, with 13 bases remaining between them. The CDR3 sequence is CSAQTGLGYTF. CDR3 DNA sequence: TGCAGTGCCCAAACAGGGCTCGGCTACACCTTC.

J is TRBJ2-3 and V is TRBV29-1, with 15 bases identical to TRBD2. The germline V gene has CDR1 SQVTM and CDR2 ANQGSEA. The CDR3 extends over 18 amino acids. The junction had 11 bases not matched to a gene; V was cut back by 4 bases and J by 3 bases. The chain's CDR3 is CSVVGTSGGTRVTDTQYF. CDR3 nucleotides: TGCAGCGTTGTAGGGACTAGCGGGGGGACTCGAGTTACAGATACGCAGTATTTT.

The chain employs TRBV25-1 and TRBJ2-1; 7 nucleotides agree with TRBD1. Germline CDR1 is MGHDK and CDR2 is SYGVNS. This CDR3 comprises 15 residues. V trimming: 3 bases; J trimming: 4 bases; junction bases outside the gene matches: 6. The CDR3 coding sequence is TGTGCCAGCAGTGATAATCTGGGACAGTACAATGAGCAGTTCTTC. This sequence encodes CASSDNLGQYNEQFF.

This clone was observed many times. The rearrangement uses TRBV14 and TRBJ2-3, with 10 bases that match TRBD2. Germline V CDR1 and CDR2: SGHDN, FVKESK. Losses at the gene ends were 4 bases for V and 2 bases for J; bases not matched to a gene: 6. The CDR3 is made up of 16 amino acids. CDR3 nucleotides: TGTGCCAGCAGCCCTGGACTAGCGGAGATCACAGATACGCAGTATTTT. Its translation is CASSPGLAEITDTQYF.

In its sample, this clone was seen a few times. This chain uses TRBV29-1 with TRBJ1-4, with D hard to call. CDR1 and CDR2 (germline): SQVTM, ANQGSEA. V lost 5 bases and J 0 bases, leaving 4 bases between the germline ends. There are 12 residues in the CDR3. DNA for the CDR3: TGCAGCGTTTCTGCAACTAATGAAAAACTGTTTTTT. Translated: CSVSATNEKLFF.

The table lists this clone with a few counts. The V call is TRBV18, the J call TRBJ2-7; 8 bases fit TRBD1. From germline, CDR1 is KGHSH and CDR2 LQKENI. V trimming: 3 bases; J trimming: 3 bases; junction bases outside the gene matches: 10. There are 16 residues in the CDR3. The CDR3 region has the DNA TGTGCCAGCTCACCCAACTCAGGGGGCCAAGGCTACGAGCAGTACTTC. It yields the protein CASSPNSGGQGYEQYF.

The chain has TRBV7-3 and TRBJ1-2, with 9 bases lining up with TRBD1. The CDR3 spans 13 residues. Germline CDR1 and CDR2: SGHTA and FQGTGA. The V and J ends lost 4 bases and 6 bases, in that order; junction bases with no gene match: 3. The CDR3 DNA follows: TGTGCCAGCAGCTCCAGACAGGGGGATGGCTACACCTTC. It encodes CASSSRQGDGYTF.

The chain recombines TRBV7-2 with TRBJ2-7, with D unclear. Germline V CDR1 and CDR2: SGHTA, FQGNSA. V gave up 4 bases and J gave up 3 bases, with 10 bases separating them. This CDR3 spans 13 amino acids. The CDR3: CASSYVSDYEQYF. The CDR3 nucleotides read TGTGCCAGCAGCTACGTTTCCGACTACGAGCAGTACTTC. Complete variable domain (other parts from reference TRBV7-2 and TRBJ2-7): GAGVSQSPSNKVTEKGKDVELRCDPISGHTALYWYRQSLGQGLEFLIYFQGNSAPDKSGLPSDRFSAERTGGSVSTLTIQRTQQEDSAVYLCASSYVSDYEQYFGPGTRLTVT.

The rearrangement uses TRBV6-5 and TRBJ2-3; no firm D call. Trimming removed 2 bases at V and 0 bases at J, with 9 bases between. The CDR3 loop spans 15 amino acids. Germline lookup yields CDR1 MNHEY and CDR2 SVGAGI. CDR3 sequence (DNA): TGTGCCAGCAGTTACGGTCAAACTAGCACAGATACGCAGTATTTT. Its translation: CASSYGQTSTDTQYF.